What follows are 9 T cell receptor beta chains derived from one specimen sequenced in a study of CD8+CD57+ T cells in acquired aplastic anemia. Template material for TCR beta VDJ and CDR3 profiling consisted of genomic DNA. Each CDR3 protein is one row after TCRdb ran MiXCR on the reads. The sample includes hundreds of thousands of distinct CDR3 sequences, around 30% seen only once; the top ten take approximately 0.82%. An expansion of CD8+CD57+ cells by flow cytometry had been shown in patients chosen for sequencing. Sample: sorted CD4+, CD8+, or CD8+CD57+ T cells (not recorded which) from PBMCs. These receptors were obtained from a human donor with aplastic anemia.

J is TRBJ1-2 and V is TRBV10-3, with 7 bases that match TRBD1. V shed 6 bases, J shed 8 bases, and the junction held 9 bases outside the gene matches. CDR3 length: 13 amino acids. Germline CDR1 ENHRY, CDR2 SYGVKD. CDR3 residues: CAISHSTGMGYTF. DNA for the CDR3: TGTGCCATCAGCCACTCGACAGGGATGGGCTACACCTTC.

This chain connects TRBV6-1 to TRBJ2-5; a possible D gene is TRBD2 (7 bases). The CDR3 has 17 residues. From germline, CDR1 is MNHNS and CDR2 SASEGT. Trimming shortened V by 6 bases and J by 4 bases, and 24 bases separated the two germline ends. CDR3: CASSLGLGRGAGETQYF. CDR3 sequence (DNA): TGTGCCAGCAGCTTGGGACTGGGACGGGGGGCGGGAGAGACCCAGTACTTC.

This clonotype was counted only a few times. The junction and the germline gene differ at one end; a read error may be behind it. This sequence joins TRBV10-3 and TRBJ2-1; D not resolved. Germline values: CDR1 ENHRY, CDR2 SYGVKD. CDR3 length: 11 residues. The CDR3 protein is CAISLGNGQFF. CDR3 bases: TGTGCCATCAGCCTTGGGAATGGGCAGTTCTTC.

The chain uses TRBV9 and TRBJ2-7, with 8 bases lining up with TRBD1. V shed 4 bases and J 11 bases; nucleotides not matched to a gene: 14. Germline V gene data show CDR1 as SGDLS and CDR2 as YYNGEE. CDR3 length: 14 residues. Written as DNA, the CDR3 is TGTGCCAGCAGCCCCGGACAGGGAAGGGGGATTGAGTACTTC. Encoded protein: CASSPGQGRGIEYF.

The chain carries TRBV11-1 and TRBJ2-1; D is undetermined. V was clipped by 6 bases and J by 2 bases, with 14 bases between them. The CDR3 loop spans 15 amino acids. CDR1 and CDR2 from the germline V gene are SGHAT and FQDESV (reference sequence). This CDR3 reads CASRKAGDAYNEQFF. As DNA, the CDR3 is TGTGCCAGCAGAAAAGCCGGAGATGCCTACAATGAGCAGTTCTTC.

The chain carries TRBV6-4 and TRBJ1-1; D unclear. With 6 bases removed from V and 4 bases from J, the gap between germline ends came to 21 bases. From germline, CDR1 is MRHNA and CDR2 SNTAGT. The CDR3 runs to 16 residues. In DNA, the CDR3 is TGTGCCAGCAGCGAGACTAGCGCCCGAGGACGCACTGAAGCTTTCTTT. It yields the protein CASSETSARGRTEAFF.

The genes are TRBV2 and TRBJ2-7, with 10 nucleotides matching TRBD2. The V segment lost 7 bases and the J segment 6 bases; nucleotides outside the gene matches: 12. The germline V gene has CDR1 SNHLY and CDR2 FYNNEI. This CDR3 has 15 amino acids. In DNA form, the CDR3 reads TGTGCCAGCAAAGGGCTAGCGGGAGACAGAGGCGAGCAGTACTTC. Encoded protein: CASKGLAGDRGEQYF.

As for this clonotype: This is likely a read error, given that the CDR3 carries no conserved phenylalanine or tryptophan at its end. This rearrangement joins TRBV4-1 to TRBJ2-5, with TRBD2 identical over 9 bases. The CDR3 covers 17 residues. V dropped 0 bases and J dropped 6; count of bases not matched to a gene: 11. Germline CDR1 MGHRA, CDR2 YSYEKL. The CDR3 DNA follows: TGCGCCAGCAGCCAAGAGGTTAGCGGGGGCACCCTTAAGACCCAGTACCTC. Translation gives CASSQEVSGGTLKTQYL.

The chain is built from TRBV25-1 and TRBJ2-2, with 9 positions matching TRBD1. Germline CDR1 MGHDK, CDR2 SYGVNS. With V trimmed by 8 bases and J by 9 bases, 4 bases remained unmatched. The length of the CDR3 is 12 residues. The CDR3 loop reads CASLGQGRELFF. DNA for the CDR3: TGTGCCAGCCTGGGACAGGGCAGGGAGCTGTTTTTT.